The 25 T cell receptor beta chains reported below all come from one sample, sequenced in a study of Graves' ophthalmopathy and Graves' hyperthyroidism. RNA transcripts provided the template for amplifying TCR beta CDR3 regions. Following a first-round RT-PCR that used HTBI primers, a second-round multiplex PCR was carried out. TCRdb fed the multiplex PCR reads into MiXCR, producing one record per CDR3 protein. This sample has some 1.1 million distinct CDR3 sequences, with about two fifths found just once. Sequencing was performed on peripheral blood or thyroid tissue (not recorded which). These receptors originate from an adult man with Graves' hyperthyroidism.

This clonotype was counted only a few times. V usage is TRBV28 and J usage is TRBJ1-1; D might be TRBD1 (6 bases). The CDR3 has 13 amino acids. Trimming cost V 5 bases and J 8 bases, with 15 bases left between them. From germline, CDR1 is MDHEN and CDR2 SYDVKM. In DNA form, the CDR3 reads TGTGCCAGCAGTCCGATACAGGGTGGGGAAGCTTTCTTT. Residues: CASSPIQGGEAFF.

The V gene is TRBV15, the J gene TRBJ1-2; possibly TRBD1 for D (5 bases). Per the germline V gene, CDR1 is LNHNV and CDR2 is YYDKDF (reference sequence). The CDR3 has 14 residues. V gave up 0 bases and J gave up 4 bases, with 9 bases separating them. The CDR3 bases are TGTGCCACCAGCAGAGATGGGGACGGCTATGGCTACACCTTC. Amino acids: CATSRDGDGYGYTF.

In this sample, this clonotype turned up many times. The chain employs TRBV19 and TRBJ1-6; TRBD1 might be the D (5 bases). Trimming cost V 8 bases and J 5 bases, with 10 bases left between them. In germline, CDR1 is LNHDA, CDR2 SQIVND (reference sequence). This CDR3 spans 13 amino acids. In DNA, the CDR3 is TGTGCCAGTGTGGGACCGAATAATTCACCCCTCCACTTT. This gives the protein CASVGPNNSPLHF. Complete variable domain (other parts from reference TRBV19 and TRBJ1-6): DGGITQSPKYLFRKEGQNVTLSCEQNLNHDAMYWYRQDPGQGLRLIYYSQIVNDFQKGDIAEGYSVSREKKESFPLTVTSAQKNPTAFYLCASVGPNNSPLHFGNGTRLTVT.

This clonotype came up many times. In DNA, the CDR3 is TGCAGTGCTAGAGATCCCCGGACAGGGGGATATTCACCCCTCCACTTT. Translating gives CSARDPRTGGYSPLHF. J is TRBJ1-6 and V is TRBV20-1, with TRBD1 matching 10 bases. Per germline, CDR1 DFQATT and CDR2 SNEGSKA (reference sequence). V lost 0 bases and J lost 8; bases outside the gene matches: 7. The CDR3 extends over 16 amino acids.

The CDR3 loop is CSVGRGEETQYF. CDR3 nucleotides: TGCAGCGTTGGCCGGGGAGAAGAGACCCAGTACTTC. The V and J genes are TRBV29-1 and TRBJ2-5, with D perhaps TRBD2 (5 bases). The CDR3 runs 12 residues. Germline V gene data show CDR1 as SQVTM and CDR2 as ANQGSEA. V was pared by 4 bases and J by 3 bases, with 9 bases between.

This clonotype appeared a single time. The rearrangement joins TRBV7-8 to TRBJ2-2; TRBD1 matches at 8 bases. The CDR3 is 15 residues long. The J segment lost 9 bases and the V segment lost 10 bases, leaving 16 bases of the junction unmatched. Germline loops: CDR1 SGHVS, CDR2 FQNEAQ. CDR3 coding DNA: TGTGCCACCCCTAGGACAGGGATGATTCTACGGGAGCTGTTTTTT. This gives the protein CATPRTGMILRELFF.

This clonotype was seen many times. V usage is TRBV10-3 and J usage is TRBJ1-1; no definite D call. Trimming cost V 0 bases and J 0 bases, with 5 bases left between them. In germline, CDR1 is ENHRY, CDR2 SYGVKD. The CDR3 consists of 14 residues. CDR3 in amino acids: CAISESHMNTEAFF. The CDR3 DNA sequence: TGTGCCATCAGTGAGTCTCACATGAACACTGAAGCTTTCTTT.

This clonotype has only a few counts. V and J are TRBV4-1 and TRBJ2-7; D is perhaps TRBD2 (6 bases). The CDR3 runs 14 residues. Per the germline V gene, CDR1 is MGHRA and CDR2 is YSYEKL. Trimming removed 2 bases at V and 5 bases at J, with 13 bases between. The CDR3 DNA reads as TGCGCCAGCAGCCAAAGCCAACGGGAGCACGAGCAGTACTTC. Its protein product is CASSQSQREHEQYF.

The chain combines TRBV29-1 with TRBJ2-7; no clear D. V dropped 8 bases and J dropped 3 bases, with 17 bases sitting between them. The length of the CDR3 is 13 residues. The germline gives CDR1 SQVTM, CDR2 ANQGSEA. In DNA, the CDR3 is TGCAGCCAAGATCGTGGCAGGATCTACGAGCAGTACTTC. Residues: CSQDRGRIYEQYF.

This clonotype was seen many times. The chain recombines TRBV29-1 with TRBJ2-2; 11 bases match TRBD2. This CDR3 has 16 residues. Germline trimming cut 6 bases from V and 3 bases from J; bases unmatched to any gene: 9. Germline-derived CDR1 and CDR2 are SQVTM and ANQGSEA. CDR3 in DNA: TGCAGCGTCGCTGCCCTAGCGGGGGGCGACACCGGGGAGCTGTTTTTT. It encodes CSVAALAGGDTGELFF.

This clonotype came up many times. The genes are TRBV20-1 and TRBJ1-2, with a weak D call TRBD1 (5 bases). V lost 3 bases to trimming and J lost 2 bases, with 16 bases between them. CDR3 size: 15 residues. Germline CDR1 DFQATT, CDR2 SNEGSKA (reference sequence). The CDR3 coding sequence is TGCAGTGCTAGGGAGGGGCGCTGGGGGAACTATGGCTACACCTTC. This translates into CSAREGRWGNYGYTF.

This clonotype has a handful of counts. The CDR3 bases are TGCAGCGTTGTAAGGGGGGGGGTGAACACTGAAGCTTTCTTT. This codes for CSVVRGGVNTEAFF. The chain has TRBV29-1 and TRBJ1-1, with D perhaps matching TRBD1 (6 bases). The CDR3 is 14 amino acids. Germline assignment: CDR1 SQVTM and CDR2 ANQGSEA. V was shortened by 4 bases and J by 0 bases, with 12 bases between the two germline ends. The full variable domain, rest sourced from reference TRBV29-1 and TRBJ1-1, is SAVISQKPSRDICQRGTSLTIQCQVDSQVTMMFWYRQQPGQSLTLIATANQGSEATYESGFVIDKFPISRPNLTFSTLTVSNMSPEDSSIYLCSVVRGGVNTEAFFGQGTRLTVV.

The table lists this clonotype with many counts. The chain combines TRBV12-3 or TRBV12-4 with TRBJ1-2; D may be TRBD1 (5 bases). With 5 bases removed from V and 4 bases from J, the gap between germline ends came to 11 bases. This CDR3 is 13 amino acids long. The CDR3 DNA is TGTGCCAGCAGTCTCCAGGGTGGCTATGGCTACACCTTC. Its translation: CASSLQGGYGYTF.

This clonotype was seen repeatedly, ten times or more. V gene TRBV9 combines with J gene TRBJ2-5; 7 nucleotides match TRBD1. Germline CDR1 is SGDLS and CDR2 is YYNGEE. Losses at the gene ends were 4 bases for V and 2 bases for J; bases not matched to a gene: 5. CDR3 size: 14 residues. The CDR3 DNA sequence: TGTGCCAGCAGCCGACAGGGTTCGCAAGAGACCCAGTACTTC. The encoded protein is CASSRQGSQETQYF.

This clonotype was detected only once. A much more abundant neighbour one base away suggests this may be a read error. The V call is TRBV7-9, the J call TRBJ2-5; D is perhaps TRBD2 (5 bases). CDR1 is SEHNR, CDR2 FQNEAQ, per germline (reference sequence). This CDR3 region has 15 residues. V lost 3 bases to trimming and J lost 5 bases, with 16 bases between them. The CDR3, as DNA: TGTGCCAGCAGCTTTGGAGGCAGAGAGGGTGAGACCCAGTACTTC. This translates into CASSFGGREGETQYF.

This clonotype came up many times. This chain links TRBV7-2 with TRBJ1-6; D gene uncertain. V was trimmed by 5 bases and J by 9 bases, leaving 8 bases between them. CDR1 and CDR2 from the germline V gene are SGHTA and FQGNSA. The CDR3 is made up of 12 amino acids. CDR3 coding DNA: TGTGCCAGCAGCCGCTCGGGTTCACCCCTCCACTTT. It is translated as CASSRSGSPLHF.

This clonotype turned up a few times. At one boundary the junction diverges from the germline segment, which might be a read error. The rearrangement links TRBV12-3 or TRBV12-4 to TRBJ2-7; the D is unclear. This CDR3 is built from 15 residues. The CDR3 DNA is TGTGCCAGCAGTTTAAGGGCGACTCCCGCATACGATGGGTCCTTC. Its translation is CASSLRATPAYDGSF.

The chain has TRBV6-4 and TRBJ1-5, with no clear D. This CDR3 is 16 amino acids long. The germline gives CDR1 MRHNA, CDR2 SNTAGT. With 4 bases removed from V and 0 bases from J, the gap between germline ends came to 13 bases. CDR3 amino acids: CASSALVSNSNQPQHF. The CDR3 DNA sequence: TGTGCCAGCAGTGCTCTAGTCAGTAATAGCAATCAGCCCCAGCATTTT.

Details on this clonotype: This may stem from a read error, because a much larger clone lies one nucleotide away. CDR3 in DNA: TGTGCCGGCAGTGGACCTCGCAGGGGTCCTGAAGCTTTCTTT. Protein sequence: CAGSGPRRGPEAFF. V and J are TRBV6-1 and TRBJ1-1, with a tentative D call TRBD1 (6 bases). CDR1 is MNHNS, CDR2 SASEGT, per germline. This CDR3 contains 14 residues.

This clonotype was seen at least ten times. The V and J genes are TRBV12-3 or TRBV12-4 and TRBJ1-5; D is possibly TRBD1 (5 bases). The V end lost 2 bases, the J end lost 0 bases, and 11 bases lay between the germline ends. There are 16 residues in the CDR3. The CDR3 DNA is TGTGCCAGCAGTTTATTCGACAGCTATAGCAATCAGCCCCAGCATTTT. This codes for CASSLFDSYSNQPQHF.

The chain joins TRBV10-2 to TRBJ2-7; D ambiguous. The ends were cut back, 2 bases at V and 9 bases at J, with 14 bases in the middle. This CDR3 is 13 amino acids long. CDR1 is WSHSY, CDR2 SAAADI, per germline. CDR3 coding DNA: TGCGCCAGCAGTGAGCCGACTGGATCAGGGCAGTACTTC. This sequence encodes CASSEPTGSGQYF.

V is TRBV7-2 and J is TRBJ2-5; 12 positions match TRBD2. The CDR3 has 16 amino acids. The V and J ends lost 5 bases and 1 base, in that order; junction bases with no gene match: 5. Germline CDR1 reads SGHTA; CDR2 reads FQGNSA. CDR3 nucleotide sequence: TGTGCCAGCAGCACCGGGACTAGCGGGCTCCAAGAGACCCAGTACTTC. It is translated as CASSTGTSGLQETQYF.

This clonotype was detected ten times or more. J is TRBJ1-2 and V is TRBV5-1; D remains ambiguous. The CDR3 has 14 amino acids. Trimming removed 4 bases at V and 4 bases at J, with 14 bases between. The germline gives CDR1 SGHRS, CDR2 YFSETQ. The CDR3 nucleotides read TGCGCCAGCAGCGGCCTGGACGGGCTCTATGGCTACACCTTC. Translating gives CASSGLDGLYGYTF.

The V call is TRBV11-1, the J call TRBJ2-5, with 7 nucleotides matching TRBD1. Germline CDR1 and CDR2: SGHAT and FQDESV (reference sequence). The length of the CDR3 is 15 residues. Trimming at V came to 5 bases and at J to 7 bases, leaving 13 bases not matched to a gene. CDR3 nucleotides: TGTGCCAGCAGCAGTGGAACGACAGGGCTGGGGACCCAGTACTTC. Translation: CASSSGTTGLGTQYF.

This clonotype was counted only a few times. This sequence joins TRBV4-3 and TRBJ1-5; D is undetermined. The CDR3 has 14 residues. Germline CDR1 and CDR2: LGHNA and YSLEER. The germline V and J ends were trimmed by 0 bases and 5 bases, with 8 bases remaining between them. The CDR3 protein is CASSQDGRDQPQHF. CDR3 DNA: TGCGCCAGCAGCCAAGATGGCAGAGATCAGCCCCAGCATTTT.